Sequencing of this T cell receptor beta chain was carried out in a study of blood T cell repertoires in COVID-19 (dated by TCRdb to between 2020 and 2021). Looking at the study overall: Samples covering the acute and convalescent phases of COVID-19 were provided by collaborators in the United States, Italy and Spain. The material from the prospective study consisted of cDNA or gDNA derived from T cells, B-cell-depleted T cells, or PBMCs. Subjects who had been exposed to COVID-19, were actively infected with it, or had recovered from it provided the deeply sampled blood TCRbeta repertoires that made up the dataset. The repertoires were released in a freely available public database meant as a resource for research on the immune response to SARS-CoV-2. The samples were drawn from two sources: the first 160 participants of the ongoing ImmuneRACE study, and 1,200 or so subjects contributed by 6 global collaborators. A de-identified subject ID, COVID-19 status, age in years and sex were almost always included in the sample metadata. Where HLA class I and class II types were available, the types were taken from metadata supplied by the sample provider, not from assay-based typing. On the study overall, not on this receptor specifically: The amount of clinical and demographic metadata varied by source and participant and was provided uncurated.

The immunoSEQ Assay, a bias-controlled multiplex PCR, was used to amplify TCRbeta CDR3 regions from genomic DNA. Per the source publication's procedure: Nucleated cell counts per sample were estimated from amplification of reference gene primers within the assay. Sequence reads were collapsed and filtered to measure the absolute abundance of every unique TCRbeta CDR3 rearrangement. Productive Simpson clonality was computed per sample as the square root of Simpson's diversity index over productive rearrangements. TCRdb obtained this table from immuneACCESS and retained in-frame rearrangements with V and J assigned. These tables miss some clones; where compared with another copy, unresolved V genes account for less than half of the shortfall, and the remainder is unexplained. V and J calls and clone size are given by that table; D and trimming were obtained from the DNA. The sample table shows about 150,000 clones, and about 85% are seen once. The ten top clones hold 0.63% of the sample.

At one collaborating source in Seattle, patients were enrolled during active infection and were followed longitudinally through the course of disease. Each collaborating institution followed its own protocols to collect whole blood in K2EDTA tubes. For TCRbeta analysis, collaborators shipped samples as frozen whole blood, isolated PBMCs, or DNA extracted from either of those sample types. For this clone: Its binding antigen is unknown. Per-base quality was not reported, and no clone a single base away is much larger than it.

V sheds 0 bases and J sheds 3 bases, leaving 12 bases between their ends. Reading the germline V gene gives CDR1 MGHRA and CDR2 YSYEKL. The CDR3 starts with the cysteine, ends with the phenylalanine, and has 17 residues. The kept DNA is CDR3 alone, 51 bases in frame from the first base. The sequence came from a man between 60 and 75 years old with COVID-19, enrolled during active disease. The chain was built from TRBV4-1 and TRBJ1-6; the D gene is not confidently resolved. Material: peripheral blood. The CDR3 is CASSQDVARNYNSPLHF. In nucleotide form, the sequence is TGCGCCAGCAGCCAAGATGTGGCCAGGAACTATAATTCACCCCTCCACTTT.